This T cell receptor beta chain was documented in a study of shared clonotypes between healthy human individuals. Overall study findings and caveats: It was observed that 5% to 6.5% of naive CD4 clonotypes were shared across a few donors.

In regard to this clone: Its antigen is not known. The sample has other DNA sequences that encode this CDR3 too.

Naive CD8 isolation took CD45RO-negative cells positively selected for CCR7 and excluded terminally differentiated effector memory CD45RA+ cells. Germline V gives CDR1 MNHEY, CDR2 SMNVEV (reference sequence). The junction had 5 bases not matched to a gene; V was cut back by 6 bases and J by 1 base. The CDR3 totals 16 residues. Sorted-subset replicate PCRs used 200 ng DNA, tens of thousands of T cell genomes. Original processing notes: With immunoSEQ giving junction-only sequences and no quality scores, filtering differed. Here immunoSEQ multiplex PCR was the method, and the copy in TCRdb shows in-frame clones only, minus some. That table furnishes V, J and clone size, whereas the DNA furnished D and trimming. The table includes more than 500,000 clones, roughly 95% detected once.

This receptor was identified in a woman aged 25 to 39 in good health. Sequenced sample: naive CD8+ T cells sorted from blood. This sequence joins TRBV27 and TRBJ2-6, with TRBD1 matching 8 bases. For the CDR3, the DNA is TGTGCCAGCAGCAGGACAGGGCGATCTGGGGCCAACGTCCTGACTTTC. Its translation: CASSRTGRSGANVLTF.